The 12 T cell receptor beta chains below were found in one sample sequenced in a study of cytomegalovirus exposure and HLA in healthy donors. PCR used 60 Vbeta primers and 13 Jbeta primers. Sequencing was performed with immunoSEQ multiplex PCR; in TCRdb, only in-frame clones are kept and a portion is missing. The profile covers around 70,000 clones, with roughly two thirds appearing a single time and roughly 4.9% taken by the ten largest. Material: PBMCs. Receptors originate from a man aged 60 to 75 in good health and CMV-seropositive.

The chain links TRBV4-1 to TRBJ2-5; a possible D gene is TRBD2 (6 bases). This CDR3 contains 16 residues. The germline V and J ends were trimmed by 1 base and 1 base, with 13 bases remaining between them. From germline, CDR1 is MGHRA and CDR2 YSYEKL. Here the CDR3 reads CASSQGGTRPQETQYF. CDR3 nucleotides: TGCGCCAGCAGCCAAGGAGGGACTCGACCCCAAGAGACCCAGTACTTC.

For this clone: At one boundary the junction diverges from the germline segment, which might be a read error. The sample holds other DNA sequences that translate to the same CDR3. V gene TRBV30 combines with J gene TRBJ1-1; D gene unclear. The CDR3 extends over 14 amino acids. The germline CDR1 and CDR2 sequences are GTSNPN and SVGIG (reference sequence). This chain's CDR3 is CAWSRRAGNTEAFF. The CDR3 coding sequence is TGTGCCTGGAGTCGGCGGGCCGGGAACACTGAAGCCTTCTTT.

The chain couples TRBV12-5 to TRBJ1-1; a weak D match, TRBD1 (6 bases). Looked up from germline, CDR1 is LGHNT and CDR2 is FRNRAP. The CDR3 consists of 13 residues. V was shortened by 11 bases and J by 0 bases, with 13 bases between the two germline ends. Here the CDR3 reads CAVEQGVNTEAFF. The CDR3 region has the DNA TGTGCTGTCGAACAGGGAGTGAACACTGAAGCTTTCTTT.

The chain links TRBV6-1 to TRBJ1-6, with a possible D match to TRBD1 (5 bases). Trimming took 3 bases from V and 3 from J, leaving 24 bases between them. The CDR3 is 20 residues long. Germline values: CDR1 MNHNS, CDR2 SASEGT. The CDR3 region is CASSEGTAAFIANYNSPLHF. CDR3 DNA: TGTGCCAGCAGTGAGGGGACTGCCGCTTTCATTGCAAACTATAATTCACCCCTCCACTTT.

The chain combines TRBV2 with TRBJ2-3; 10 positions agree with TRBD1. The trim removed 0 bases at V and 4 bases at J, leaving 10 bases unmatched. Per germline, CDR1 SNHLY and CDR2 FYNNEI. The CDR3 contains 18 residues. CDR3 in amino acids: CASSEAWRTGGIADTQYF. CDR3 DNA sequence: TGTGCCAGCAGTGAAGCTTGGAGGACAGGGGGAATCGCAGATACGCAGTATTTT.

This rearrangement joins TRBV27 to TRBJ2-7; TRBD1 is a possible D gene (6 bases). Germline CDR1 is MNHEY and CDR2 is SMNVEV (reference sequence). The CDR3 extends over 13 amino acids. V lost 5 bases, J lost 4 bases, and 12 bases lay in between. For the CDR3, the DNA is TGTGCCAGCAGTGTCTACCAGGGGTACGAGCAGTACTTC. Its translation is CASSVYQGYEQYF.

This clone is a singleton in its sample. The chain links TRBV27 to TRBJ1-2, with D perhaps TRBD1 (6 bases). V gave up 6 bases and J gave up 7 bases, with 18 bases separating them. This CDR3 region has 14 residues. Germline assignment: CDR1 MNHEY and CDR2 SMNVEV (reference sequence). The CDR3 region has the DNA TGTGCCAGCAGCCCCTCCGGGACAAAGCCTGGCTACACCTTC. Its protein product is CASSPSGTKPGYTF.

This chain links TRBV2 with TRBJ2-5, with D unclear. This CDR3 spans 14 amino acids. V was clipped by 2 bases and J by 5 bases, with 12 bases between them. Germline values: CDR1 SNHLY, CDR2 FYNNEI. CDR3 region: CASSETVLAETQYF. The DNA of the CDR3 is TGTGCCAGCAGTGAAACTGTCCTCGCGGAGACCCAGTACTTC.

There are a few counts of this clone. This sequence joins TRBV10-1 and TRBJ2-7; 13 bases are shared with TRBD2. J was trimmed by 0 bases and V by 5 bases; bases with no gene match: 7. The length of the CDR3 is 17 residues. CDR1 is WNHNN, CDR2 SYGVQD, per germline (reference sequence). CDR3 in amino acids: CASSPLRLAGGSYEQYF. The CDR3 DNA reads as TGCGCCAGCAGTCCCCTTCGACTAGCGGGGGGCTCCTACGAGCAGTACTTC.

The chain carries TRBV11-2 and TRBJ2-3, with 12 nucleotides matching TRBD2. The CDR3 runs 17 residues. Trimming at V came to 4 bases and at J to 4 bases, leaving 9 bases not matched to a gene. Germline loops: CDR1 SGHAT, CDR2 FQNNGV. CDR3 in DNA: TGTGCCAGCAGCTCGGCTAGCGGGAGGGCCTTGTCAGATACGCAGTATTTT. Translating it yields CASSSASGRALSDTQYF.

The rearrangement uses TRBV7-9 and TRBJ2-4; 12 nucleotides match TRBD2. The trim removed 3 bases at V and 7 bases at J, leaving 4 bases unmatched. The CDR3 length is 15 residues. The germline gives CDR1 SEHNR, CDR2 FQNEAQ (reference sequence). CDR3 sequence: CASSFRTSGTNIQYF. CDR3 nucleotide sequence: TGTGCCAGCAGCTTCCGGACTAGCGGGACGAACATTCAGTACTTC.

This chain joins TRBV15 and TRBJ1-5, with D possibly matching TRBD1 (5 bases). The V gene's germline CDR1 is LNHNV and CDR2 YYDKDF (reference sequence). The ends were cut back, 3 bases at V and 0 bases at J, with 15 bases in the middle. CDR3 length equals 17 residues. The CDR3 coding sequence is TGTGCCACCAGCAGGATCCTAAGAGACAGTAGCAATCAGCCCCAGCATTTT. It translates to CATSRILRDSSNQPQHF.